The rows below give T cell receptor beta chains drawn from one sample of a study of blood T cell repertoires in COVID-19. Clones were read by immunoSEQ multiplex PCR, and TCRdb kept only the in-frame ones, dropping some. The sample has 200,000 to 300,000 clones, around 85% seen once; the top ten hold roughly 7.9%. Specimen: peripheral blood. Every receptor here comes from an elderly woman with acute or convalescent COVID-19. CDR3s include the opening cysteine and the closing phenylalanine or tryptophan. D genes are given only for firm matches. Clone size appears in some rows only: once, few, many, or a class for an expanded clone.

TRBV29-1	TRBD2	TRBJ2-1	-	TGCAGCGTTGAAGTGGCGGGAGCAGGTGAGCAGTTCTTC	CSVEVAGAGEQFF
TRBV4-1	-	TRBJ2-1	-	TGCGCCAGCACCCTAAGTCCCCTATACAATGAGCAGTTCTTC	CASTLSPLYNEQFF
TRBV5-1	-	TRBJ1-4	-	TGCGCCAGCAGCCCCGGACAACTAAATGAAAAACTGTTTTTT	CASSPGQLNEKLFF
TRBV6-5	-	TRBJ1-5	-	TGTGCCAGCAGTTGGACACGGGGGGATCAGCCCCAGCATTTT	CASSWTRGDQPQHF
TRBV3-1/TRBV3-2	-	TRBJ1-5	-	TGTGCCAGCAGCCAATTTTCAGGGGCCAATCAGCCCCAGCATTTT	CASSQFSGANQPQHF
TRBV4-2	TRBD1	TRBJ2-7	-	TGTGCCAGCAGCCAATTTAAGGGGGCCACCTACGAGCAGTACTTC	CASSQFKGATYEQYF
TRBV19	-	TRBJ2-7	-	TGTGCCAGTAGTATGTCTCTCTCAGGCTCCTACGAGCAGTACTTC	CASSMSLSGSYEQYF
TRBV5-4	-	TRBJ2-3	-	TGTGCCAGCAGCAGGCCTCCTGAGGGGACCTTGGAGGGTGCAGATACGCAGTATTTT	CASSRPPEGTLEGADTQYF
TRBV7-9	-	TRBJ2-1	-	TGTGCCAGCAGCTTAGGAGGGGGACAACTAAGGAATGAGCAGTTCTTC	CASSLGGGQLRNEQFF
TRBV30	TRBD1	TRBJ2-7	-	TGTGCCTGGAGTCCAGGGACAGCATACGAGCAGTACTTC	CAWSPGTAYEQYF
TRBV2	TRBD2	TRBJ2-5	-	TGTGCCAGCAGCCGACTAGCGGGAAGGGAGACCCAGTACTTC	CASSRLAGRETQYF
TRBV11-3	-	TRBJ1-2	-	TGTGCCAGCAGCTTAGACCTGGGCAGCCGTGACTATGGCTACACCTTC	CASSLDLGSRDYGYTF
TRBV6-4	-	TRBJ1-1	-	TGTGCCAGCAATAAAAACCAAGCGGGGAACACTGAAGCTTTCTTT	CASNKNQAGNTEAFF
TRBV19	-	TRBJ1-1	-	TGTGCCAGTAGTATGGGCGGGGGATTATACACTGAAGCTTTCTTT	CASSMGGGLYTEAFF
TRBV6-1	-	TRBJ1-4	-	TGTGCCAGCAGTGAAGCGCTCGCGGGAAAACTGTTTTTT	CASSEALAGKLFF
TRBV19	-	TRBJ2-7	-	TGTGCCAGTAGTAAAACAGGGTTCCCCTACGAGCAGTACTTC	CASSKTGFPYEQYF
TRBV3-1/TRBV3-2	-	TRBJ2-3	-	TGTGCCAGCAGCCCCACCGGCGGGGCCAGCACAGATACGCAGTATTTT	CASSPTGGASTDTQYF
TRBV7-8	-	TRBJ1-2	-	TGTGCCAGCAGCATGAGGCGCATGGAGTCTGGCTACACCTTC	CASSMRRMESGYTF
TRBV7-8	TRBD1	TRBJ2-2	once	TGTGCCAGCAGCTTAGTAGGGACAGGGGATCCCGGGGAGCTGTTTTTT	CASSLVGTGDPGELFF
TRBV5-1	-	TRBJ2-3	-	TGCGCCAGCAGCCCCGCGGGAATAGATACGCAGTATTTT	CASSPAGIDTQYF
TRBV18	TRBD1	TRBJ2-5	-	TGTGCCAGCTCCAAAGACAGGGGGGAAGAGACCCAGTACTTC	CASSKDRGEETQYF
TRBV2	-	TRBJ2-1	-	TGTGCCAGCAGTGAGGGACTCCTTCAGTTCTTC	CASSEGLLQFF
TRBV4-1	TRBD1	TRBJ2-5	-	TGCGCCAGCAGCCAACTGACAGGGGGCAGGGAGACCCAGTACTTC	CASSQLTGGRETQYF
TRBV2	-	TRBJ1-6	-	TGTGCCAGCAGCGATCCCCCTGGCAGGGACTATAATTCACCCCTCCACTTT	CASSDPPGRDYNSPLHF
TRBV5-4	-	TRBJ2-3	-	TGTGCCAGCAGCTTGGACAGACACACAGATACGCAGTATTTT	CASSLDRHTDTQYF
TRBV15	TRBD1	TRBJ1-1	-	TGTGCCACCAGCAGAGATGTCACAGGGGGCGGTGAAGCTTTCTTT	CATSRDVTGGGEAFF
TRBV5-1	-	TRBJ2-5	-	TGCGCCAGCAGCTTGGGGCAAGTCCAAGAGACCCAGTACTTC	CASSLGQVQETQYF
TRBV28	-	TRBJ1-4	-	TGTGCCAGCAGTTTAGTTGTGGAGAGCCCGTTTTTT	CASSLVVESPFF
TRBV18	-	TRBJ1-4	-	TGTGCCAGCTCCCCGACAGGAACTAATGAAAAACTGTTTTTT	CASSPTGTNEKLFF
TRBV6-5	-	TRBJ1-1	-	TGTGCCACCCACCGGGAGGGAGGAACTGAAGCTTTCTTT	CATHREGGTEAFF
TRBV5-1	TRBD1	TRBJ1-3	-	TGCGCCAGCAGCTTGGGGGGTCGGACAGGGACCTCTGGAAACACCATATATTTT	CASSLGGRTGTSGNTIYF
TRBV5-1	TRBD1	TRBJ2-2	once	TGCGCCAGCAGCGCGGACAGGGGGCCGGGCGGGGAGCTGTTTTTT	CASSADRGPGGELFF
TRBV7-9	-	TRBJ1-5	once	TGTGCCAGCAGCTTAGCCTCCGCGGCTCAGCCCCAGCATTTT	CASSLASAAQPQHF